This T cell receptor (beta chain) emerged from a study of PD-L1 blockade in urothelial cancer. Study summary: Researchers found blood samples held a median of around 140,000 T cells.

Study conclusions and caveats: Greater 3-week expansion of tumor-associated blood clones was recorded for durable-benefit patients.

On this clone: The antigen remains unidentified.

The V end lost 0 bases, the J end lost 1 base, and 6 bases lay between the germline ends. The CDR3 sequence is 14 residues long. The germline gives CDR1 LNHNV, CDR2 YYDKDF (reference sequence). Some clones are missing from TCRdb's copy, which holds only in-frame ones; the method was immunoSEQ multiplex PCR. The sample consists of more than 35,000 clones, 90% of them appearing once. The receptor was isolated from a man in his sixties or seventies with urothelial cancer. The sample was PBMCs, taken around atezolizumab (anti-PD-L1) treatment. This chain links TRBV15 with TRBJ1-1; D is undetermined. The CDR3 DNA is TGTGCCACCAGCAGAGATCCAGAGAACACTGAAGCTTTCTTT. Translation: CATSRDPENTEAFF.